A selection of T cell receptor beta chains follows, all from one sample in a study of radiotherapy plus CTLA-4 blockade in lung cancer. Produced via immunoSEQ multiplex PCR; TCRdb's table is partial and in-frame only. This sample has more than 10,000 clones; about 86% occur once, and the top ten carry around 28%. Sequenced material: peripheral blood, taken from a patient treated with radiotherapy plus ipilimumab. The receptors come from a human donor with non-small cell lung cancer that progressed on radiotherapy plus ipilimumab. Both conserved end residues are part of each CDR3. Fields, in order: V gene, D gene, clone size, J gene, CDR3 DNA, CDR3 protein. A D gene is named only where the DNA matches it firmly. A row's size may be missing; if present it is once, few, many or a size class.

TRBV6-6	TRBD1	NA	TRBJ1-1	TGTGCCAGCAGAGTTGACAGGGCGGACACTGAAGCTTTCTTT	CASRVDRADTEAFF
TRBV5-1	NA	NA	TRBJ1-2	TGCGCCAGCAGCGCTGAGGGTAGTAGCTATGGCTACACCTTC	CASSAEGSSYGYTF
TRBV5-1	NA	once	TRBJ1-1	TGCGCCAGCAGCTTGGTATCAGAAATTTACACTGAAGCTTTCTTT	CASSLVSEIYTEAFF
TRBV5-1	TRBD2	NA	TRBJ2-5	TGCGCCAGCAGCTTGGCCGGGACTAGCGGGGGGGCCAGCGGAGAGACCCAGTACTTC	CASSLAGTSGGASGETQYF
TRBV19	NA	NA	TRBJ1-3	TGTGCCAGTAGCTCCATATACAACGTAGTCTCTGGAAACACCATATATTTT	CASSSIYNVVSGNTIYF
TRBV14	NA	NA	TRBJ1-4	TGTGCCAGCAGCCGGTTAACGGGGGATCGGGCTAATGAAAAACTGTTTTTT	CASSRLTGDRANEKLFF
TRBV4-1	TRBD1	NA	TRBJ1-1	TGCGCCAGCCAGGGGGAGGGACTGAACACTGAAGCTTTCTTT	CASQGEGLNTEAFF
TRBV5-1	NA	NA	TRBJ1-6	TGCGCCAGCAGCCAAGGAAGTGGGTCACCCCTCCACTTT	CASSQGSGSPLHF
TRBV28	NA	NA	TRBJ2-1	TGTGCCAGCAGTTTAAAACAGGGCAGGGGAGATGAGCAGTTCTTC	CASSLKQGRGDEQFF
TRBV7-3	TRBD1	NA	TRBJ2-3	TGTGCCAGCACCCTCGGACAGGGGAAGGGAGATACGCAGTATTTT	CASTLGQGKGDTQYF
TRBV5-4	NA	NA	TRBJ2-5	TGTGCCAGCAGCCAAAGGGGGGGGGAAGAGACCCAGTACTTC	CASSQRGGEETQYF
TRBV10-3	NA	NA	TRBJ1-5	TGTGCCATCATGCAGGGTAGCAATCAGCCCCAGCATTTT	CAIMQGSNQPQHF
TRBV29-1	NA	few	TRBJ2-2	TGCAGCGTTGAGTGGGAGGAAGGGGAGCTGTTTTTT	CSVEWEEGELFF
TRBV18	TRBD1	NA	TRBJ1-2	TGTGCCAGCTCACCCCCGGGTGGACAGGGTCACTATGGCTACACCTTC	CASSPPGGQGHYGYTF
TRBV10-2	TRBD2	NA	TRBJ2-5	TGCGCCAGCCGGACTAGCGGGGACATTTACGAGACCCAGTACTTC	CASRTSGDIYETQYF
TRBV28	NA	NA	TRBJ1-1	TGTGCCAGCAAAATGAACACTGAAGCTTTCTTT	CASKMNTEAFF